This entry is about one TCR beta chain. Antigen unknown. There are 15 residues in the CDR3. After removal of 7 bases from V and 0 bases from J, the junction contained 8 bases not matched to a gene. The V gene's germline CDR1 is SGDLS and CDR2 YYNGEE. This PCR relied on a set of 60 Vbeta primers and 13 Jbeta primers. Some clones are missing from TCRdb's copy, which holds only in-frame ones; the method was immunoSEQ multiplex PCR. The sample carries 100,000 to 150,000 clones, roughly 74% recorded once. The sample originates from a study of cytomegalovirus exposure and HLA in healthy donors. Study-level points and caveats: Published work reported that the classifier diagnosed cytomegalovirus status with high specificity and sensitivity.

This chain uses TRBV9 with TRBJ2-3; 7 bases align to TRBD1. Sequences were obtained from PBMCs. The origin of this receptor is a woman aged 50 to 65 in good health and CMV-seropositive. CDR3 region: CASDRDSSSTDTQYF. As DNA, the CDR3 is TGTGCCAGCGACCGGGACAGTTCTAGCACAGATACGCAGTATTTT.